The 16 T cell receptor beta chains below all came from one sample that was sequenced in a study of T cell responses to AZD1222 COVID-19 vaccine. TCRdb's copy holds only in-frame clones and misses some; the assay was immunoSEQ multiplex PCR. Among roughly 93,000 clones, 80% to 90% were seen once, and the ten largest hold approximately 6%. This material consisted of peripheral blood, taken on day 0 of AZD1222 vaccination. The receptors derive from an adult in good health.

The rearrangement joins TRBV27 to TRBJ1-5, with D perhaps matching TRBD1 (6 bases). The CDR3 spans 15 residues. The V and J ends lost 3 bases and 4 bases respectively, with 13 bases between them. Looked up from germline, CDR1 is MNHEY and CDR2 is SMNVEV (reference sequence). The CDR3 DNA follows: TGTGCCAGCAGTTTCGCAGACAGGCCGAATCAGCCCCAGCATTTT. Translated, it gives CASSFADRPNQPQHF.

V usage is TRBV30 and J usage is TRBJ2-1, with 11 bases matching TRBD2. Germline V gene sequence: CDR1 GTSNPN, CDR2 SVGIG (reference sequence). CDR3 length: 18 amino acids. J was trimmed by 9 bases and V by 2 bases; bases with no gene match: 18. CDR3 in DNA: TGTGCCTGGAGTAAGGCGGTGACTAGCGGGACGCGACAGAGTGAGCAGTTCTTC. The encoded protein is CAWSKAVTSGTRQSEQFF.

The rearrangement joins TRBV5-1 to TRBJ1-6; D unclear. Deletions cut 0 bases from V and 11 bases from J, with 9 bases between. This CDR3 has 13 residues. Germline V gene lookup returns CDR1 SGHRS and CDR2 YFSETQ. The CDR3 sequence is CASSLGQEAPLHF. CDR3 coding DNA: TGCGCCAGCAGCTTGGGTCAGGAGGCACCCCTCCACTTT.

The chain recombines TRBV5-4 with TRBJ2-3; 7 bases agree with TRBD1. Germline loops: CDR1 SGHNT, CDR2 YYREEE (reference sequence). The J segment lost 3 bases and the V segment lost 8 bases, leaving 6 bases of the junction unmatched. CDR3 length: 13 amino acids. The CDR3 DNA is TGTGCCAGAAGTACACAGGGGACAGATACGCAGTATTTT. It specifies CARSTQGTDTQYF. Combining the CDR3 with reference TRBV5-4 and TRBJ2-3 gives the whole variable domain ETGVTQSPTHLIKTRGQQVTLRCSSQSGHNTVSWYQQALGQGPQFIFQYYREEENGRGNFPPRFSGLQFPNYSSELNVNALELDDSALYLCARSTQGTDTQYFGPGTRLTVL.

The chain is built from TRBV6-5 and TRBJ1-1, with a weak D call TRBD1 (6 bases). The CDR3 length is 15 residues. Germline V lookup: CDR1 MNHEY, CDR2 SVGAGI. With 0 bases removed from V and 4 bases from J, the gap between germline ends came to 12 bases. CDR3 protein: CASSYSLGASTEAFF. In nucleotides, the CDR3 is TGTGCCAGCAGTTACTCTCTGGGGGCGAGCACTGAAGCTTTCTTT.

The chain carries TRBV24-1 and TRBJ1-1, with D unresolved. The CDR3 totals 13 residues. V lost 4 bases, J lost 3 bases, and 8 bases lay in between. Germline V gene data show CDR1 as KGHDR and CDR2 as SFDVKD. For the CDR3, the DNA is TGTGCCACCAGTGACGTCGGGGACACTGAAGCTTTCTTT. Its protein is CATSDVGDTEAFF.

The V call is TRBV11-2, the J call TRBJ2-2; D is perhaps TRBD2 (6 bases). CDR1 is SGHAT, CDR2 FQNNGV, per germline. Trimming shortened V by 5 bases and J by 4 bases, and 11 bases separated the two germline ends. The CDR3 has 14 amino acids. This chain's CDR3 is CASSAGRATGELFF. CDR3 nucleotide sequence: TGTGCCAGCAGCGCGGGACGAGCCACCGGGGAGCTGTTTTTT.

The rearrangement joins TRBV2 to TRBJ2-5; a weak D match, TRBD2 (5 bases). The CDR3 is made up of 14 amino acids. The germline V and J ends were trimmed by 4 bases and 4 bases, with 13 bases remaining between them. Per the germline V gene, CDR1 is SNHLY and CDR2 is FYNNEI. For the CDR3, the DNA is TGTGCCAGCAGTGCCGGGATTAAGGGAGAGACCCAGTACTTC. It specifies CASSAGIKGETQYF.

This chain connects TRBV3-1 (or the pseudogene TRBV3-2) to TRBJ1-5; TRBD1 matches at 9 bases. There are 15 residues in the CDR3. CDR1 and CDR2 (germline): LGHDT, YNNKEL (reference sequence). The junction had 4 bases not matched to a gene; V was cut back by 0 bases and J by 7 bases. CDR3 sequence reads: CASSQETGGGQPQHF. CDR3 coding DNA: TGTGCCAGCAGCCAAGAGACAGGGGGTGGACAGCCCCAGCATTTT.

The V gene is TRBV5-1, the J gene TRBJ1-1; D not certain. Germline V gene data show CDR1 as SGHRS and CDR2 as YFSETQ. CDR3 size: 15 residues. V was shortened by 0 bases and J by 2 bases, with 11 bases between the two germline ends. This CDR3 is CASSLDGQGNTEAFF. The DNA of the CDR3 is TGCGCCAGCAGCTTGGATGGCCAAGGAAACACTGAAGCTTTCTTT.

The J gene is TRBJ1-4, the V gene TRBV11-2; D gene uncertain. The germline V gene has CDR1 SGHAT and CDR2 FQNNGV. CDR3 length: 15 residues. The V and J ends lost 2 bases and 0 bases respectively, with 7 bases between them. The CDR3 nucleotides read TGTGCCAGCAGCTTACGACGGTCAACTAATGAAAAACTGTTTTTT. Its translation: CASSLRRSTNEKLFF. The variable domain in full, with the rest retrieved from reference TRBV11-2 and TRBJ1-4, is EAGVAQSPRYKIIEKRQSVAFWCNPISGHATLYWYQQILGQGPKLLIQFQNNGVVDDSQLPKDRFSAERLKGVDSTLKIQPAKLEDSAVYLCASSLRRSTNEKLFFGSGTQLSVL.

CDR3: CASSIHGASNQPQHF. CDR3 nucleotides: TGTGCCAGTAGTATACACGGGGCTAGCAATCAGCCCCAGCATTTT. This chain uses TRBV19 with TRBJ1-5, with D possibly being TRBD1 (5 bases). The germline CDR1 and CDR2 sequences are LNHDA and SQIVND (reference sequence). The CDR3 extends over 15 amino acids. The V and J ends lost 2 bases and 0 bases respectively, with 8 bases between them.

The V and J genes are TRBV19 and TRBJ1-4, with 11 positions matching TRBD1. Germline values: CDR1 LNHDA, CDR2 SQIVND (reference sequence). V dropped 7 bases and J dropped 0; count of bases not matched to a gene: 13. The CDR3 consists of 19 residues. The CDR3 sequence: CASIHRPGQGESTNEKLFF. CDR3 DNA: TGTGCCAGTATTCATAGACCGGGACAGGGGGAATCAACTAATGAAAAACTGTTTTTT.

This chain uses TRBV19 with TRBJ1-2; no firm D call. Germline lookup yields CDR1 LNHDA and CDR2 SQIVND (reference sequence). The CDR3 spans 13 residues. Between the trimmed V and J ends, which lost 10 bases and 6 bases, there was a span of 18 bases. The CDR3 protein is CATKAGPKDGYTF. CDR3 in DNA: TGTGCCACAAAAGCCGGTCCCAAGGATGGCTACACCTTC. Using reference TRBV19 and TRBJ1-2 for the parts outside the CDR3, the full variable domain is DGGITQSPKYLFRKEGQNVTLSCEQNLNHDAMYWYRQDPGQGLRLIYYSQIVNDFQKGDIAEGYSVSREKKESFPLTVTSAQKNPTAFYLCATKAGPKDGYTFGSGTRLTVV.

The chain joins TRBV7-9 to TRBJ1-5; 8 bases fit TRBD1. V dropped 6 bases and J dropped 6; count of bases not matched to a gene: 10. Germline V gene lookup returns CDR1 SEHNR and CDR2 FQNEAQ (reference sequence). CDR3 length equals 15 residues. CDR3 in DNA: TGTGCCAGCAGAAATGGACAGGGCGACACTCAGCCCCAGCATTTT. Its translation is CASRNGQGDTQPQHF.

CDR3 nucleotides: TGTGCCAGCAGCTTAGGGACAGAGCCCTTGGGCGAGCAGTACTTC. The encoded protein is CASSLGTEPLGEQYF. V is TRBV7-2 and J is TRBJ2-7; possibly TRBD1 for D (6 bases). This CDR3 has 15 residues. CDR1 and CDR2 from the germline V gene are SGHTA and FQGNSA. V shed 1 base and J shed 6 bases, with 16 bases lying between them.